The next 27 T cell receptor beta chains were all read from a single sample in a study of OX40 agonist ivuxolimab in advanced cancers. Generated by immunoSEQ multiplex PCR, the TCRdb table keeps only in-frame clones and is missing some. The sample records 30,000 to 45,000 clones, around 90% being singletons. Sequenced here: CD4+ or CD8+ T cells sorted from blood, sampled in a trial of the OX40 agonist ivuxolimab. The origin of the receptors is an adult with an advanced solid tumor such as melanoma, head and neck, liver or kidney cancer.

This clone was observed a single time. This chain links TRBV15 with TRBJ2-7; D is undetermined. Germline V lookup: CDR1 LNHNV, CDR2 YYDKDF (reference sequence). The CDR3 runs to 15 residues. Trimming stripped 1 base from V and 4 bases from J, with 14 bases between. CDR3 in amino acids: CATSRGHDGLYEQYF. CDR3 nucleotide sequence: TGTGCCACCAGCAGAGGACACGACGGATTATACGAGCAGTACTTC.

The rearrangement joins TRBV7-3 to TRBJ2-5, with unresolved D. The CDR3 consists of 13 residues. The germline gives CDR1 SGHTA, CDR2 FQGTGA. The V and J ends lost 2 bases and 1 base respectively, with 5 bases between them. The CDR3 DNA reads TGTGCCAGCAGCTTATTCAGCCAAGAGACCCAGTACTTC. Its translation is CASSLFSQETQYF.

This clone was seen only a few times. V gene TRBV7-9 combines with J gene TRBJ2-7; 15 positions match TRBD2. Germline CDR1 is SEHNR and CDR2 is FQNEAQ (reference sequence). The ends lost 5 bases at V and 4 bases at J; junction bases unmatched: 9. The CDR3 sequence is 17 residues long. The CDR3: CASSPPLGTSGRYEQYF. Here the CDR3 DNA reads TGTGCCAGCAGCCCGCCCCTCGGGACTAGCGGGAGGTACGAGCAGTACTTC.

CDR3 loop: CASSIRGHGTDTQYF. The CDR3 DNA sequence: TGTGCCAGTAGTATTCGGGGACACGGCACAGATACGCAGTATTTT. This sequence joins TRBV19 and TRBJ2-3; a possible D gene is TRBD1 (6 bases). Germline CDR1 is LNHDA and CDR2 is SQIVND (reference sequence). This CDR3 is built from 15 residues. Trimming took 3 bases from V and 1 from J, leaving 11 bases between them.

This chain connects TRBV9 to TRBJ1-1, with unresolved D. The CDR3 has 11 residues. The V and J ends lost 3 bases and 11 bases respectively, with 11 bases between them. Germline V gene data show CDR1 as SGDLS and CDR2 as YYNGEE. CDR3 loop: CASSAGQGAFF. CDR3 bases: TGTGCCAGCAGCGCGGGTCAAGGGGCTTTCTTT.

The chain recombines TRBV19 with TRBJ2-1, with D uncertain. Per germline, CDR1 LNHDA and CDR2 SQIVND (reference sequence). The CDR3 has 14 residues. V dropped 10 bases and J dropped 2 bases, with 15 bases sitting between them. DNA for the CDR3: TGTGCCACCTCGATGATAAGCCCCTACAATGAGCAGTTCTTC. Translation: CATSMISPYNEQFF. Full variable domain (rest looked up from reference TRBV19 and TRBJ2-1): DGGITQSPKYLFRKEGQNVTLSCEQNLNHDAMYWYRQDPGQGLRLIYYSQIVNDFQKGDIAEGYSVSREKKESFPLTVTSAQKNPTAFYLCATSMISPYNEQFFGPGTRLTVL.

The chain links TRBV13 to TRBJ2-7, with TRBD2 identical over 10 bases. The CDR3 is made up of 15 amino acids. Germline trimming cut 6 bases from V and 0 bases from J; bases unmatched to any gene: 5. Germline V gene lookup returns CDR1 PRHDT and CDR2 FYEKMQ (reference sequence). The CDR3 is CASRDSGRASYEQYF. DNA for the CDR3: TGTGCCAGCAGAGACAGCGGGAGGGCCTCCTACGAGCAGTACTTC.

The chain carries TRBV9 and TRBJ2-7, with TRBD1 identical over 7 bases. The CDR3 has 13 amino acids. Per the germline V gene, CDR1 is SGDLS and CDR2 is YYNGEE. The ends lost 3 bases at V and 2 bases at J; junction bases unmatched: 2. Written as DNA, the CDR3 is TGTGCCAGCAGCGGGGGGACAGCCTACGAGCAGTACTTC. Protein: CASSGGTAYEQYF.

The chain has TRBV14 and TRBJ1-2, with 8 nucleotides matching TRBD1. The CDR3 covers 14 residues. V lost 3 bases to trimming and J lost 2 bases; unmatched junction nucleotides: 2. Germline lookup yields CDR1 SGHDN and CDR2 FVKESK. CDR3 in amino acids: CASSHWTGNYGYTF. CDR3 DNA: TGTGCCAGCAGCCATTGGACAGGGAACTATGGCTACACCTTC.

This rearrangement joins TRBV27 to TRBJ2-7, with TRBD2 matching over 9 bases. Germline values: CDR1 MNHEY, CDR2 SMNVEV (reference sequence). This CDR3 contains 15 residues. Germline trimming cut 6 bases from V and 1 base from J; bases unmatched to any gene: 7. CDR3 sequence: CASSPVAGVSYEQYF. The CDR3 DNA follows: TGTGCCAGCAGCCCAGTAGCGGGAGTGTCCTACGAGCAGTACTTC.

The chain joins TRBV30 to TRBJ2-7, with D unclear. The CDR3 runs 13 residues. CDR1 GTSNPN and CDR2 SVGIG come from the germline V gene (reference sequence). Trimming stripped 0 bases from V and 3 bases from J, with 9 bases between. The CDR3 nucleotides read TGTGCCTGGAGTGTAGGCCAATACTACGAGCAGTACTTC. Residues: CAWSVGQYYEQYF.

In DNA, the CDR3 is TGTGCCACCAGCAGAGTAGGGGGCGGGGAGACCCAGTACTTC. It translates to CATSRVGGGETQYF. This chain links TRBV15 with TRBJ2-5; TRBD1 aligns across 7 bases. Looked up from germline, CDR1 is LNHNV and CDR2 is YYDKDF (reference sequence). After removal of 1 base from V and 5 bases from J, the junction contained 4 bases not matched to a gene. The CDR3 consists of 14 residues.

The genes are TRBV28 and TRBJ1-4, with D possibly TRBD1 on 5 matching bases. Germline values: CDR1 MDHEN, CDR2 SYDVKM. The V end lost 6 bases, the J end lost 5 bases, and 16 bases lay between the germline ends. The CDR3 runs to 15 residues. The CDR3 reads CASRDGYDRNEKLFF. CDR3 coding DNA: TGTGCCAGCAGGGATGGGTATGACAGAAATGAAAAACTGTTTTTT.

The chain has TRBV4-1 and TRBJ2-7; D is tentatively TRBD1 or TRBD2 (5 bases each). V was clipped by 0 bases and J by 3 bases, with 9 bases between them. The germline V gene has CDR1 MGHRA and CDR2 YSYEKL. The CDR3 runs to 14 residues. The CDR3 coding sequence is TGCGCCAGCAGCCAAGACGGGACGAACTACGAGCAGTACTTC. It specifies CASSQDGTNYEQYF.

The V call is TRBV7-2, the J call TRBJ2-1; D is unresolved. The CDR3 runs 14 residues. Between the trimmed V and J ends, which lost 5 bases and 4 bases, there was a span of 12 bases. CDR1 SGHTA and CDR2 FQGNSA come from the germline V gene. The chain's CDR3 is CASSPGRLYNEQFF. The DNA of the CDR3 is TGTGCCAGCAGCCCGGGTCGTTTATACAATGAGCAGTTCTTC.

V gene TRBV28 combines with J gene TRBJ1-5; D gene uncertain. V lost 6 bases and J 0 bases, leaving 9 bases between the germline ends. The CDR3 loop spans 14 amino acids. Germline lookup yields CDR1 MDHEN and CDR2 SYDVKM. The CDR3 loop is CASRPIYSNQPQHF. In DNA, the CDR3 is TGTGCCAGCAGACCGATTTATAGCAATCAGCCCCAGCATTTT.

This clone has only one observation. The chain employs TRBV9 and TRBJ1-1; D is perhaps TRBD1 (6 bases). Deletions cut 3 bases from V and 4 bases from J, with 16 bases between. The germline CDR1 and CDR2 sequences are SGDLS and YYNGEE. There are 15 residues in the CDR3. The CDR3 protein is CASSEEGGTPTEAFF. As DNA, the CDR3 is TGTGCCAGCAGCGAAGAGGGGGGGACTCCCACTGAAGCTTTCTTT.

J is TRBJ2-2 and V is TRBV27, with TRBD1 as a possible D gene (6 bases). The CDR3 spans 14 residues. Germline CDR1 and CDR2: MNHEY and SMNVEV (reference sequence). The ends were cut back, 4 bases at V and 1 base at J, with 7 bases in the middle. In DNA form, the CDR3 reads TGTGCCAGCAGTTGGACAGAGAACACCGGGGAGCTGTTTTTT. This encodes CASSWTENTGELFF.

The rearrangement joins TRBV18 to TRBJ2-7; 7 bases match TRBD1. V lost 2 bases and J lost 0; bases outside the gene matches: 10. Germline V gives CDR1 KGHSH, CDR2 LQKENI. This CDR3 has 17 residues. Here the CDR3 reads CASSPIPGQEISYEQYF. CDR3 sequence (DNA): TGTGCCAGCTCACCAATTCCCGGACAGGAGATCTCCTACGAGCAGTACTTC. The entire variable domain, with the rest obtained from reference TRBV18 and TRBJ2-7, is as follows: NAGVMQNPRHLVRRRGQEARLRCSPMKGHSHVYWYRQLPEEGLKFMVYLQKENIIDESGMPKERFSAEFPKEGPSILRIQQVVRGDSAAYFCASSPIPGQEISYEQYFGPGTRLTVT.

The chain carries TRBV7-2 and TRBJ2-1; perhaps TRBD1 as D (5 bases). Germline V gives CDR1 SGHTA, CDR2 FQGNSA. This CDR3 is built from 15 residues. The V end was cut by 1 base, the J end by 3 bases, with 10 bases between. The CDR3 nucleotides are TGTGCCAGCAGCTTAGACTGGGGCAGCTACAATGAGCAGTTCTTC. Its translation: CASSLDWGSYNEQFF.

V and J are TRBV7-9 and TRBJ2-5; D possibly corresponds to TRBD2 (7 bases). The germline V gene encodes CDR1 SEHNR and CDR2 FQNEAQ (reference sequence). The CDR3 contains 14 residues. V was pared by 5 bases and J by 4 bases, with 14 bases between. This CDR3 is CASSPIGGGETQYF. The CDR3 DNA reads TGTGCCAGCAGCCCCATAGGGGGGGGAGAGACCCAGTACTTC.

This chain connects TRBV28 to TRBJ2-1; D is unclear. The CDR3 spans 13 residues. V was shortened by 1 base and J by 9 bases, with 10 bases between the two germline ends. Germline CDR1 and CDR2: MDHEN and SYDVKM. CDR3 bases: TGTGCCAGCAGTTTATATTCCTGGGGTGAGCAGTTCTTC. Protein product: CASSLYSWGEQFF.

The rearrangement links TRBV4-3 to TRBJ2-7, with 8 bases matching TRBD2. J gave up 3 bases and V 1 base, and 5 bases lay outside the gene matches. The CDR3 contains 15 residues. The germline CDR1 and CDR2 sequences are LGHNA and YSLEER. The CDR3 sequence: CASSQVAGGDYEQYF. CDR3 DNA sequence: TGCGCCAGCAGCCAAGTCGCGGGAGGAGACTACGAGCAGTACTTC.

The chain recombines TRBV19 with TRBJ1-5, with D possibly matching TRBD1 (6 bases). Germline V lookup: CDR1 LNHDA, CDR2 SQIVND (reference sequence). The ends were cut back, 5 bases at V and 0 bases at J, with 20 bases in the middle. The CDR3 extends over 18 amino acids. CDR3 DNA sequence: TGTGCCAGTAGTCTCTCCCACCTAGACAGGTATAGCAATCAGCCCCAGCATTTT. Its translation is CASSLSHLDRYSNQPQHF.

This clone was seen a single time. Written as DNA, the CDR3 is TGTGCCACTCCTGGGGGGCAGGGGCTAGGTGAAAAACTGTTTTTT. As protein: CATPGGQGLGEKLFF. The rearrangement uses TRBV2 and TRBJ1-4; D is possibly TRBD1 (6 bases). V dropped 10 bases and J dropped 7 bases, with 22 bases sitting between them. The V gene's germline CDR1 is SNHLY and CDR2 FYNNEI. This CDR3 has 15 amino acids.

The chain employs TRBV11-3 and TRBJ2-2, with 15 bases fitting TRBD2. Germline V gene sequence: CDR1 SGHNT, CDR2 YENEEA. V lost 5 bases and J lost 1; bases outside the gene matches: 8. The CDR3 consists of 19 residues. The CDR3 loop is CASSGRGLAGGENTGELFF. In nucleotides, the CDR3 is TGTGCCAGCAGCGGCCGAGGACTAGCGGGGGGGGAGAACACCGGGGAGCTGTTTTTT.

The V call is TRBV19, the J call TRBJ2-1, with D unclear. V was pared by 3 bases and J by 3 bases, with 12 bases between. CDR3 length: 15 residues. The germline gives CDR1 LNHDA, CDR2 SQIVND (reference sequence). The DNA of the CDR3 is TGTGCCAGTAGTATTAGGACCAACCACTACAATGAGCAGTTCTTC. It codes for CASSIRTNHYNEQFF.